This passage covers 24 T cell receptor beta chains from one sample sequenced in a study of cytomegalovirus exposure and HLA in healthy donors. PCR amplification relied on 60 Vbeta primers (plus 13 Jbeta primers). Profiled with immunoSEQ multiplex PCR; TCRdb holds only in-frame clones, not every one. The table has about 120,000 clones, 80% seen once; the top ten hold approximately 0.97%. The sequenced material came from PBMCs. Every receptor here comes from a human donor in good health.

This clone was seen a few times. V and J are TRBV19 and TRBJ1-5, with TRBD1 identical over 9 bases. Looked up from germline, CDR1 is LNHDA and CDR2 is SQIVND (reference sequence). V shed 3 bases and J 4 bases; nucleotides not matched to a gene: 10. There are 17 residues in the CDR3. As DNA, the CDR3 is TGTGCCAGTAGTATTGGCACAGGGGGCAATCGTAATCAGCCCCAGCATTTT. Its translation is CASSIGTGGNRNQPQHF. The full variable domain, with the rest looked up from reference TRBV19 and TRBJ1-5, is DGGITQSPKYLFRKEGQNVTLSCEQNLNHDAMYWYRQDPGQGLRLIYYSQIVNDFQKGDIAEGYSVSREKKESFPLTVTSAQKNPTAFYLCASSIGTGGNRNQPQHFGDGTRLSIL.

The chain uses TRBV28 and TRBJ2-5; 9 bases line up with TRBD1. The last part of the DNA fits TRBJ2-7 better; the J call may be wrong. Germline CDR1 is MDHEN and CDR2 is SYDVKM. This CDR3 contains 13 residues. CDR3 DNA: TGTGCCAGCTGCTCGGGACAGGGCTACGAGCAGTACTTC. Its translation is CASCSGQGYEQYF.

The chain has TRBV4-1 and TRBJ2-7, with D uncertain. CDR3 size: 14 residues. Per germline, CDR1 MGHRA and CDR2 YSYEKL. Between the trimmed V and J ends, which lost 7 bases and 6 bases, there was a span of 19 bases. CDR3 sequence reads: CASKLQAVSFEQYF. CDR3 nucleotide sequence: TGCGCCAGCAAACTTCAGGCAGTCTCGTTCGAGCAGTACTTC.

The CDR3 loop reads CASRTDQSREQYF. The CDR3 bases are TGCGCCAGCAGAACAGACCAGAGTCGCGAGCAGTACTTC. The V call is TRBV10-2, the J call TRBJ2-7; D is ambiguous. Germline assignment: CDR1 WSHSY and CDR2 SAAADI. CDR3 length: 13 amino acids. The ends were cut back, 6 bases at V and 6 bases at J, with 15 bases in the middle.

V and J are TRBV11-1 and TRBJ2-6, with D perhaps TRBD1 (6 bases). Trimming shortened V by 2 bases and J by 4 bases, and 15 bases separated the two germline ends. The germline V gene encodes CDR1 SGHAT and CDR2 FQDESV (reference sequence). The CDR3 runs to 17 residues. The CDR3 nucleotides are TGTGCCAGCAGCTTATCGTATGGGGGCGCCGGGGCCAACGTCCTGACTTTC. This encodes CASSLSYGGAGANVLTF.

This clone was detected only once. This chain joins TRBV5-1 and TRBJ2-1; 10 bases fit TRBD2. The CDR3 loop spans 15 amino acids. Unmatched junction bases numbered 1, after V lost 0 bases and J lost 4 bases. Looked up from germline, CDR1 is SGHRS and CDR2 is YFSETQ. CDR3 DNA sequence: TGCGCCAGCAGCTTGGCACTAGCGGGGTACAATGAGCAGTTCTTC. This translates into CASSLALAGYNEQFF. Full variable domain (missing parts from reference TRBV5-1 and TRBJ2-1): KAGVTQTPRYLIKTRGQQVTLSCSPISGHRSVSWYQQTPGQGLQFLFEYFSETQRNKGNFPGRFSGRQFSNSRSEMNVSTLELGDSALYLCASSLALAGYNEQFFGPGTRLTVL.

This chain joins TRBV20-1 and TRBJ1-1; D is possibly TRBD1 (5 bases). V was pared by 3 bases and J by 5 bases, with 7 bases between. This CDR3 comprises 11 residues. CDR1 is DFQATT and CDR2 is SNEGSKA in the germline V gene (reference sequence). CDR3 sequence (DNA): TGCAGTGCTAGGGGGGGAACTGAAGCTTTCTTT. It is translated as CSARGGTEAFF.

This chain joins TRBV9 and TRBJ2-3; D ambiguous. This CDR3 comprises 15 residues. The V end lost 0 bases, the J end lost 6 bases, and 14 bases lay between the germline ends. Germline loops: CDR1 SGDLS, CDR2 YYNGEE. CDR3 nucleotides: TGTGCCAGCAGCGTAGCTCTGCCGGGTGAGGATACGCAGTATTTT. It translates to CASSVALPGEDTQYF.

The V and J genes are TRBV19 and TRBJ2-2; TRBD1 is a possible D gene (6 bases). The V end lost 5 bases, the J end lost 8 bases, and 15 bases lay between the germline ends. The CDR3 has 14 residues. Germline V lookup: CDR1 LNHDA, CDR2 SQIVND (reference sequence). The CDR3: CASSVPSGVGELFF. The CDR3 bases are TGTGCCAGTAGTGTCCCGTCAGGGGTGGGGGAGCTGTTTTTT.

The gene calls are TRBV18 and TRBJ2-7; 7 bases map to TRBD1. CDR1 and CDR2 (germline): KGHSH, LQKENI. J gave up 3 bases and V 5 bases, and 7 bases lay outside the gene matches. The CDR3 is 14 amino acids. CDR3 amino acids: CASSTPGQSYEQYF. CDR3 sequence (DNA): TGTGCCAGCTCAACCCCGGGACAGAGCTACGAGCAGTACTTC.

This clone is a singleton in its sample. V gene TRBV28 combines with J gene TRBJ1-2, with TRBD1 identical over 8 bases. V shed 5 bases and J 1 base; nucleotides not matched to a gene: 12. The length of the CDR3 is 17 residues. Germline assignment: CDR1 MDHEN and CDR2 SYDVKM. DNA for the CDR3: TGTGCCAGCAGTCTTCGGACAGGGATTATTTTTAACTATGGCTACACCTTC. It is translated as CASSLRTGIIFNYGYTF.

V and J are TRBV9 and TRBJ2-1; 10 bases agree with TRBD2. CDR1 and CDR2 from the germline V gene are SGDLS and YYNGEE. Losses at the gene ends were 3 bases for V and 7 bases for J; bases not matched to a gene: 10. The CDR3 has 16 amino acids. CDR3 DNA sequence: TGTGCCAGCAGCGCCGATAGCGGGGGGCCCTCAAATGAGCAGTTCTTC. This encodes CASSADSGGPSNEQFF.

The V and J genes are TRBV28 and TRBJ1-2, with 9 positions matching TRBD1. After removal of 5 bases from V and 7 bases from J, the junction contained 8 bases not matched to a gene. CDR1 MDHEN and CDR2 SYDVKM come from the germline V gene. The CDR3 is 14 residues long. The CDR3 DNA is TGTGCCAGCAGTATTCGTGACAGGGGGTTTGGCTACACCTTC. It codes for CASSIRDRGFGYTF.

The V gene is TRBV18, the J gene TRBJ1-1; tentative D call: TRBD1 (5 bases). This CDR3 is built from 14 residues. Germline lookup yields CDR1 KGHSH and CDR2 LQKENI. The V and J ends lost 1 base and 1 base respectively, with 7 bases between them. The CDR3 loop reads CASSPLGQNTEAFF. CDR3 nucleotide sequence: TGTGCCAGCTCACCACTAGGACAGAACACTGAAGCTTTCTTT.

The chain couples TRBV7-3 to TRBJ2-7; possibly TRBD2 for D (6 bases). The ends were cut back, 4 bases at V and 2 bases at J, with 9 bases in the middle. Germline CDR1 SGHTA, CDR2 FQGTGA. The CDR3 is 13 residues long. The chain's CDR3 is CASSWGGTYEQYF. The CDR3 nucleotides are TGTGCCAGCAGCTGGGGAGGCACCTACGAGCAGTACTTC.

The chain links TRBV7-2 to TRBJ2-5; a possible D gene is TRBD1 (7 bases). Trimming stripped 7 bases from V and 9 bases from J, with 18 bases between. CDR1 SGHTA and CDR2 FQGNSA come from the germline V gene. This CDR3 region has 13 residues. For the CDR3, the DNA is TGTGCCAGCAACTCTCAGGGGGGTGGGGCCCAGTACTTC. Its protein product is CASNSQGGGAQYF.

The chain carries TRBV6-5 and TRBJ2-5; 7 nucleotides align to TRBD2. This CDR3 spans 15 amino acids. V gave up 6 bases and J gave up 4 bases; unmatched junction bases: 11. The germline V gene encodes CDR1 MNHEY and CDR2 SVGAGI. In DNA, the CDR3 is TGTGCCAGCAGATGGGGGGGTGTATTATCAGAGACCCAGTACTTC. Amino acids: CASRWGGVLSETQYF.

The chain recombines TRBV5-1 with TRBJ2-2; 10 bases line up with TRBD1. This CDR3 contains 18 residues. The germline CDR1 and CDR2 sequences are SGHRS and YFSETQ. V was clipped by 2 bases and J by 3 bases; unmatched bases: 10. The CDR3 region is CASSLGQGVMRYTGELFF. CDR3 DNA: TGCGCCAGCAGCTTAGGACAGGGGGTCATGAGGTACACCGGGGAGCTGTTTTTT.

The V call is TRBV2, the J call TRBJ2-2, with 9 nucleotides matching TRBD1. With 3 bases clipped from V and 3 bases from J, the junction kept 2 bases outside the gene matches. CDR1 and CDR2 from the germline V gene are SNHLY and FYNNEI. This CDR3 has 15 residues. The CDR3 DNA reads as TGTGCCAGCAGTGATGGGACAGGGTACACCGGGGAGCTGTTTTTT. As protein: CASSDGTGYTGELFF.

The rearrangement links TRBV28 to TRBJ1-3; 7 bases map to TRBD1. Germline V gene data show CDR1 as MDHEN and CDR2 as SYDVKM. The CDR3 consists of 14 residues. The V gene end was trimmed by 7 bases and the J gene end by 6 bases; junction bases not matched to a gene: 9. CDR3 sequence (DNA): TGTGCCAGCACCCAGGACAGGCCTTCAAACACCATATATTTT. Translating it yields CASTQDRPSNTIYF. The whole variable domain, remainder taken from reference TRBV28 and TRBJ1-3, is DVKVTQSSRYLVKRTGEKVFLECVQDMDHENMFWYRQDPGLGLRLIYFSYDVKMKEKGDIPEGYSVSREKKERFSLILESASTNQTSMYLCASTQDRPSNTIYFGEGSWLTVV.

This sequence joins TRBV9 and TRBJ2-7; D may be TRBD2 (5 bases). The CDR3 totals 14 residues. The germline V gene encodes CDR1 SGDLS and CDR2 YYNGEE. V lost 0 bases to trimming and J lost 1 base, with 8 bases between them. The CDR3, as DNA: TGTGCCAGCAGCGTAGGGAGGACTTCCTACGAGCAGTACTTC. Translation gives CASSVGRTSYEQYF.

The chain joins TRBV9 to TRBJ2-5; TRBD2 aligns across 8 bases. CDR1 is SGDLS, CDR2 YYNGEE, per germline. The CDR3 extends over 15 amino acids. The junction had 8 bases not matched to a gene; V was cut back by 3 bases and J by 4 bases. CDR3 nucleotide sequence: TGTGCCAGCAGCGGGACCGGGGGGGTAGGAGAGACCCAGTACTTC. Its protein product is CASSGTGGVGETQYF. The full variable domain, rest sourced from reference TRBV9 and TRBJ2-5, is DSGVTQTPKHLITATGQRVTLRCSPRSGDLSVYWYQQSLDQGLQFLIQYYNGEERAKGNILERFSAQQFPDLHSELNLSSLELGDSALYFCASSGTGGVGETQYFGPGTRLLVL.

This clone was detected only a few times. V is TRBV6-6 and J is TRBJ2-7; a possible D gene is TRBD2 (6 bases). Germline CDR1 reads MNHNY; CDR2 reads SVGAGI (reference sequence). The V and J ends lost 2 bases and 5 bases respectively, with 10 bases between them. CDR3 size: 13 residues. The CDR3: CASSYGEEDEQYF. CDR3 nucleotide sequence: TGTGCCAGCAGTTACGGGGAGGAGGACGAGCAGTACTTC.

This clone showed up just a few times. The chain joins TRBV19 to TRBJ1-1; D is ambiguous. CDR1 is LNHDA and CDR2 is SQIVND in the germline V gene (reference sequence). The CDR3 sequence is 15 residues long. The germline V and J ends were trimmed by 5 bases and 0 bases, with 13 bases remaining between them. In DNA form, the CDR3 reads TGTGCCAGTAGTGTTCCCTTCGGGATGAACACTGAAGCTTTCTTT. Protein: CASSVPFGMNTEAFF.